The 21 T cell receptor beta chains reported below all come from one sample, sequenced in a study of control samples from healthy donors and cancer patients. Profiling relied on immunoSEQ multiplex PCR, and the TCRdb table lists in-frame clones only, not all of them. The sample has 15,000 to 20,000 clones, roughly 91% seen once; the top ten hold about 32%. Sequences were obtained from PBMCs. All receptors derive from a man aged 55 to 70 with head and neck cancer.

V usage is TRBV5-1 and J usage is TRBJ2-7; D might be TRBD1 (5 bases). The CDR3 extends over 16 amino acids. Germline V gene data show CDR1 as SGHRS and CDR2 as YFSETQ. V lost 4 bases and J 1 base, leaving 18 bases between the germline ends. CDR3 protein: CASSPRTIETSYEQYF. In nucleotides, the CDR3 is TGCGCCAGCAGCCCCCGGACAATAGAGACGTCCTACGAGCAGTACTTC.

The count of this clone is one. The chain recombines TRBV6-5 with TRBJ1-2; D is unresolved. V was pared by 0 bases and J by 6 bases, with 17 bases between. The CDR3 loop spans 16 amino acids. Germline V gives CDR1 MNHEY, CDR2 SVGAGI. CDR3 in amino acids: CASSYSAGGFGDGYTF. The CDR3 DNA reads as TGTGCCAGCAGTTACTCGGCCGGAGGGTTCGGAGATGGCTACACCTTC.

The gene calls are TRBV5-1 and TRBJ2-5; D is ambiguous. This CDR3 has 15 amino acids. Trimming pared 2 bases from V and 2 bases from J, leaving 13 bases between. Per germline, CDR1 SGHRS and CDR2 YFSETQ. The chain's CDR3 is CASSLSYSVQETQYF. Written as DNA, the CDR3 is TGCGCCAGCAGCTTATCGTACTCAGTGCAAGAGACCCAGTACTTC.

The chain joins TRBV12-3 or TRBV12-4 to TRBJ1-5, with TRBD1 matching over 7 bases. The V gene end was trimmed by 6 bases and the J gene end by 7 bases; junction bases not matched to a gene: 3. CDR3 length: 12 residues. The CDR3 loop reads CASRTGFQPQHF. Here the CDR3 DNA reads TGTGCCAGCAGGACAGGGTTCCAGCCCCAGCATTTT.

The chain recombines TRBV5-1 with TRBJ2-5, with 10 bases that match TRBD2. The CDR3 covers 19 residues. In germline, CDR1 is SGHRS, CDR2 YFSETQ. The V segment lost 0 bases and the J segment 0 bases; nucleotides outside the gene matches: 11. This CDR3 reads CASSLGGSSGGLYQETQYF. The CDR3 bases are TGCGCCAGCAGCTTGGGTGGGTCTAGCGGGGGCCTATACCAAGAGACCCAGTACTTC.

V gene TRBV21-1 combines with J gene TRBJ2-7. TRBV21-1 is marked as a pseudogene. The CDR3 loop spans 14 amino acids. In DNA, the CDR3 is TGTGCCAGCAGCAAAGCTGACCCCGAGTACGAGCAGTACTTC. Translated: CASSKADPEYEQYF.

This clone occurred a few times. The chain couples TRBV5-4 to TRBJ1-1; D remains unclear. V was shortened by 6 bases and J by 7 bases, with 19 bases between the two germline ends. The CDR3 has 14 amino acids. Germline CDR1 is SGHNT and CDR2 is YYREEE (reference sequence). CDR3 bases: TGTGCCAGCACCGGAGAGGCCCCGAATTTTGAAGCTTTCTTT. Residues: CASTGEAPNFEAFF.

For the CDR3, the DNA is TGTGCCAGCAGCTGGGGGACAGGGGGCAATGAGCAGTTCTTC. It encodes CASSWGTGGNEQFF. The chain uses TRBV5-5 and TRBJ2-1; 11 nucleotides match TRBD1. Germline trimming cut 3 bases from V and 6 bases from J; bases unmatched to any gene: 2. The germline V gene encodes CDR1 SGHKS and CDR2 YYEKEE (reference sequence). CDR3 length: 14 amino acids.

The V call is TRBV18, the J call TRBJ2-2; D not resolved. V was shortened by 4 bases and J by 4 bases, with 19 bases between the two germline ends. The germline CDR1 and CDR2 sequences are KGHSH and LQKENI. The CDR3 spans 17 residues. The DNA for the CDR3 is TGTGCCAGCTCACTATCCTCCGCGAGTTACGGCACCGGGGAGCTGTTTTTT. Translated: CASSLSSASYGTGELFF.

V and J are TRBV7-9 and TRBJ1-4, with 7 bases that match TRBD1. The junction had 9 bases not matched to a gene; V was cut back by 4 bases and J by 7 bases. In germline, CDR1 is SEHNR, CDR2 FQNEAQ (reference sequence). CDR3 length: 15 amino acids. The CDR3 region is CASSSASGQIEKLFF. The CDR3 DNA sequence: TGTGCCAGCAGCTCCGCCTCGGGACAGATTGAAAAACTGTTTTTT.

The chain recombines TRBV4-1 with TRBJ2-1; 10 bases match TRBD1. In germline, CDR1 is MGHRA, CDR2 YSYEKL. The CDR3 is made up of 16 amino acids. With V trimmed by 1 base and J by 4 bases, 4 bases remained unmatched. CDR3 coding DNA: TGCGCCAGCAGCCAAGTCCGGGACAGGGGATACAATGAGCAGTTCTTC. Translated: CASSQVRDRGYNEQFF.

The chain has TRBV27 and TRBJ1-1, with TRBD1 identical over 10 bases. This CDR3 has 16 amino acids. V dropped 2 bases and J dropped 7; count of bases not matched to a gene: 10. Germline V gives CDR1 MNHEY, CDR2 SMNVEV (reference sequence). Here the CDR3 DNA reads TGTGCCAGCAGTTTACACCGACAGGGGGCCCGGGGTGAAGCTTTCTTT. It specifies CASSLHRQGARGEAFF.

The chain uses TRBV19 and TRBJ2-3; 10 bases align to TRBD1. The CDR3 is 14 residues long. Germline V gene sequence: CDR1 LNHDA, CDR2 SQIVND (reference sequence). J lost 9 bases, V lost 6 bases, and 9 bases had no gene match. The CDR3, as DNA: TGTGCCAGTAGCCTCGGACAGGGGGGAAAAACGCAGTATTTT. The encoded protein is CASSLGQGGKTQYF.

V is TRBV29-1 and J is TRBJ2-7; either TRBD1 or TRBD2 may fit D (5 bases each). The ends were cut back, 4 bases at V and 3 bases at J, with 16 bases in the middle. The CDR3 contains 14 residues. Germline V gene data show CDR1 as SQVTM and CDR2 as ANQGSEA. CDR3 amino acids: CSVGTGTDDYEQYF. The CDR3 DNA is TGCAGCGTTGGTACCGGGACGGACGACTACGAGCAGTACTTC.

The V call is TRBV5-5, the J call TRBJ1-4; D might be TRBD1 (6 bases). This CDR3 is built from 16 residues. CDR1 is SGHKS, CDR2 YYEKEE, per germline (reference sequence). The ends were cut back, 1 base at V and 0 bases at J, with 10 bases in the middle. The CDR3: CASSLTGTATNEKLFF. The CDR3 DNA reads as TGTGCCAGCAGCTTGACAGGGACCGCAACTAATGAAAAACTGTTTTTT.

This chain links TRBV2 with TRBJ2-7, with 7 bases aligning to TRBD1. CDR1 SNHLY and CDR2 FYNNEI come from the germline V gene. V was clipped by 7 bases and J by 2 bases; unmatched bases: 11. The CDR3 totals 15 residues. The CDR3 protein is CASTSQTGTPYEQYF. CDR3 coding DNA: TGTGCCAGCACCTCTCAGACAGGGACCCCCTACGAGCAGTACTTC.

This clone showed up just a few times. CDR3 protein: CASSYTDRNQPQHF. DNA for the CDR3: TGTGCCAGCAGTTACACCGACAGAAATCAGCCCCAGCATTTT. The chain is built from TRBV6-6 and TRBJ1-5, with D possibly being TRBD1 (5 bases). The CDR3 has 14 amino acids. Per germline, CDR1 MNHNY and CDR2 SVGAGI (reference sequence). V was trimmed by 2 bases and J by 4 bases, leaving 9 bases between them.

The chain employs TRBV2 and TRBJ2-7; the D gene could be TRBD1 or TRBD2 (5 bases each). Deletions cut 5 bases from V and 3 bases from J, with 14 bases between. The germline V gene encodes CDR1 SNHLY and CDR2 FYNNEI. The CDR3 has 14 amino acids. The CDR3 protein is CASSRLGENYEQYF. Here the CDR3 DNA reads TGTGCCAGCAGTAGGTTGGGGGAGAACTACGAGCAGTACTTC.

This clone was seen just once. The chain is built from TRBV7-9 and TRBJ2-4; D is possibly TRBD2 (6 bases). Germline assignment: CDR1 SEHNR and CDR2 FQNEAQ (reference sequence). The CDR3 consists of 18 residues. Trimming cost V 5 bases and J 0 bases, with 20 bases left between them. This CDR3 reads CASSQLLTPGGAKNIQYF. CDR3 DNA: TGTGCCAGCAGCCAGCTGTTGACCCCCGGGGGAGCCAAAAACATTCAGTACTTC.

The DNA of the CDR3 is TGTGCCAGCAGCCCACGGGGCAGCCTCCTCTATGGCTACACCTTC. It yields the protein CASSPRGSLLYGYTF. The chain combines TRBV6-5 with TRBJ1-2; D is possibly TRBD1 (5 bases). The CDR3 totals 15 residues. Germline V CDR1 and CDR2: MNHEY, SVGAGI. V was cut by 6 bases and J by 4 bases, with 18 bases left in between.

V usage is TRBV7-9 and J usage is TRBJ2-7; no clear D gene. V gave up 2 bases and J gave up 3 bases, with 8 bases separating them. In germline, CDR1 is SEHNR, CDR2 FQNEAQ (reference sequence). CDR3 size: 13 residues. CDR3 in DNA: TGTGCCAGCAGCTTAAGCCCTCACTACGAGCAGTACTTC. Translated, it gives CASSLSPHYEQYF.